These 5 T cell receptor beta chains were all obtained from the same sample, sequenced in a study of CD8+ T cells in alopecia areata. As the sequencing template, cDNA was produced by extracting RNA and reverse transcribing it. Libraries were prepared by immunoSEQ multiplex PCR; TCRdb keeps only in-frame clonotypes and omits some of them. The sample shows approximately 150,000 clones, around 60% of them seen only once. The treatment: oral pan-JAK inhibitor, 5-10 mg twice daily. Source: CD4+ T cells sorted from blood, taken at week 24, from a patient treated with tofacitinib. All receptors come from a human donor with alopecia areata.

This clone occurred a few times. This chain links TRBV5-1 with TRBJ2-3; 7 bases are shared with TRBD2. This CDR3 comprises 15 residues. The germline V gene has CDR1 SGHRS and CDR2 YFSETQ. The J segment lost 2 bases and the V segment lost 2 bases, leaving 5 bases of the junction unmatched. CDR3 loop: CASSFGGYNTDTQYF. The CDR3 DNA is TGCGCCAGCAGCTTCGGGGGGTATAACACAGATACGCAGTATTTT.

This clone was seen more than once but under ten times. The chain carries TRBV23-1 and TRBJ2-1; 15 bases fit TRBD2. TRBV23-1 is designated an ORF whose function remains uncertain. The CDR3 length is 17 residues. With 3 bases clipped from V and 6 bases from J, the junction kept 6 bases outside the gene matches. The CDR3 coding sequence is TGCGCCAGCAGTCATCAGGGACTAGCGGGGGGCCCCAATGAGCAGTTCTTC. Its translation is CASSHQGLAGGPNEQFF.

Only one count was recorded for this clone. The chain has TRBV6-1 and TRBJ1-6; possibly TRBD1 for D (5 bases). The CDR3 covers 12 residues. Trimming pared 2 bases from V and 12 bases from J, leaving 8 bases between. Germline V CDR1 and CDR2: MNHNS, SASEGT. The CDR3 region is CASSEIDRPLHF. CDR3 DNA: TGTGCCAGCAGTGAAATCGACAGACCCCTCCACTTT.

The CDR3 sequence is CAWSVRPLNSPLHF. The CDR3 region has the DNA TGTGCCTGGAGTGTAAGGCCCCTCAATTCACCCCTCCACTTT. The rearrangement joins TRBV30 to TRBJ1-6; D not resolved. This CDR3 contains 14 residues. Per the germline V gene, CDR1 is GTSNPN and CDR2 is SVGIG (reference sequence). Between the trimmed V and J ends, which lost 0 bases and 7 bases, there was a span of 10 bases.

The CDR3: CASSYGGAQETQYF. In nucleotides, the CDR3 is TGTGCCAGCAGCTATGGAGGAGCCCAAGAGACCCAGTACTTC. This rearrangement joins TRBV5-5 to TRBJ2-5; D is possibly TRBD2 (5 bases). CDR1 is SGHKS and CDR2 is YYEKEE in the germline V gene (reference sequence). This CDR3 spans 14 amino acids. V dropped 3 bases and J dropped 1 base, with 10 bases sitting between them. Looking up the rest from reference TRBV5-5 and TRBJ2-5 gives the full variable domain: DAGVTQSPTHLIKTRGQQVTLRCSPISGHKSVSWYQQVLGQGPQFIFQYYEKEERGRGNFPDRFSARQFPNYSSELNVNALLLGDSALYLCASSYGGAQETQYFGPGTRLLVL.